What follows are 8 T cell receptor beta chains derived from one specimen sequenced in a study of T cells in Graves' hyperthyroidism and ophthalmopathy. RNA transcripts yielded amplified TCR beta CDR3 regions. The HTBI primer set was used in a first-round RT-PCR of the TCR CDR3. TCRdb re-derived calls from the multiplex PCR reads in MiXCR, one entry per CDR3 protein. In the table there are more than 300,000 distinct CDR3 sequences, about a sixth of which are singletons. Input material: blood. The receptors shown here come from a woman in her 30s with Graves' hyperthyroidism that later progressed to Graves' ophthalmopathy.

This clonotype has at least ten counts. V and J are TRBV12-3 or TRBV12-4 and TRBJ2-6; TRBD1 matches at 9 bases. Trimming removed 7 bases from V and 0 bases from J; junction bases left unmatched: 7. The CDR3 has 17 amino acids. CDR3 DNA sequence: TGTGCCAGCACCTCACAGGGGGCGATCTCTGGGGCCAACGTCCTGACTTTC. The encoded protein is CASTSQGAISGANVLTF.

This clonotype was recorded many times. The CDR3 loop is CASSPRSRQGTHEQYF. CDR3 bases: TGTGCCAGCTCACCAAGGTCAAGACAGGGGACCCACGAGCAGTACTTC. The chain joins TRBV18 to TRBJ2-7; 8 bases match TRBD1. The CDR3 has 16 amino acids. V lost 2 bases and J lost 5; bases outside the gene matches: 11. CDR1 is KGHSH and CDR2 is LQKENI in the germline V gene.

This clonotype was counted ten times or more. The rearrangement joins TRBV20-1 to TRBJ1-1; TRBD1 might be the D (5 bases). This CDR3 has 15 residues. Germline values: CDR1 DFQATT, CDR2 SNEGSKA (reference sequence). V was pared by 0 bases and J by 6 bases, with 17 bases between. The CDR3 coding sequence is TGCAGTGCTAGAGATTGGCGGCAGGGATGGGCTGAAGCTTTCTTT. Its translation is CSARDWRQGWAEAFF.

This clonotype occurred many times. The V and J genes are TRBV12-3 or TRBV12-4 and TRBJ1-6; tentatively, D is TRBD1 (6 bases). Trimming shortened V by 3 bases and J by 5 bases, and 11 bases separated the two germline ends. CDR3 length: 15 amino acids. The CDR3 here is CASSFRGRDNSPLHF. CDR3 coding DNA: TGTGCCAGCAGTTTTCGGGGGCGGGATAATTCACCCCTCCACTTT.

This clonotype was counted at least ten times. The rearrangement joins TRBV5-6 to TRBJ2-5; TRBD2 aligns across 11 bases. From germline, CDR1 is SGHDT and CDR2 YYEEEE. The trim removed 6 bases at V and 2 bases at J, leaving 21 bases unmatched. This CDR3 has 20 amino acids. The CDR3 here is CASTFRFTRIAGGKQETQYF. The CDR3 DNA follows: TGTGCCAGCACCTTCCGTTTTACCAGAATAGCGGGGGGGAAACAAGAGACCCAGTACTTC.

CDR3 region: CASSRRAPLDSRYNEQFF. CDR3 in DNA: TGTGCCAGCAGCCGCCGGGCCCCATTGGACTCCCGGTACAATGAGCAGTTCTTC. This rearrangement joins TRBV3-1 to TRBJ2-1; the D gene is possibly TRBD2 (5 bases). The CDR3 runs 18 residues. The V and J ends lost 4 bases and 4 bases respectively, with 23 bases between them. Germline V gene lookup returns CDR1 LGHDT and CDR2 YNNKEL (reference sequence).

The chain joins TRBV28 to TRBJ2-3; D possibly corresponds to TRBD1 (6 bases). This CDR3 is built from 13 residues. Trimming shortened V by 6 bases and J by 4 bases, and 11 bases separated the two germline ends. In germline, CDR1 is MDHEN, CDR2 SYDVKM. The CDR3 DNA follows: TGTGCCAGCAGCCGAACAGGGTCAGATACGCAGTATTTT. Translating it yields CASSRTGSDTQYF.

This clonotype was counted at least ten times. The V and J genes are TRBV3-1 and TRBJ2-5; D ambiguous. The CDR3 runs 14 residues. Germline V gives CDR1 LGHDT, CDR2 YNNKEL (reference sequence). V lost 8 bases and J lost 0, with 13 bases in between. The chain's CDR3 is CASRRKGYQETQYF. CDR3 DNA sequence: TGTGCCAGCCGTCGGAAGGGATACCAAGAGACCCAGTACTTC.